A selection of T cell receptor beta chains follows, all from one sample in a study of blood T cells in healthy people across ages. TCRdb re-analysed the 5' RACE reads in MiXCR, keeping a single row per CDR3 protein. The sample records some 860,000 distinct CDR3 sequences, more than 55% being singletons. Sequenced input: blood. Every receptor here comes from a man in his forties in good health. Both conserved end residues are part of each CDR3. D genes are given only for firm matches. Only part of the rows carry a size: once, few, many, or a class if the clone is expanded.

CASSIDRESTDTLYF,TGTGCCAGCAGCATTGACAGAGAATCCACAGATACGCTGTATTTT,TRBJ2-3,.,TRBV12-3/TRBV12-4,.
CASSTRVFSTDTQYF,TGTGCCAGCAGTACCCGGGTGTTTAGCACAGATACGCAGTATTTT,TRBJ2-3,.,TRBV27,.
CASILSARGRVYGYTF,TGTGCCAGCATTCTCTCGGCGAGGGGGCGCGTCTATGGCTACACCTTC,TRBJ1-2,.,TRBV6-5,TRBD1
CSAGEIQGEKLFF,TGCAGTGCAGGAGAAATACAGGGAGAAAAACTGTTTTTT,TRBJ1-4,few,TRBV20-1,.
CASSLGHEGETQYF,TGTGCCAGCAGCTTAGGCCACGAAGGCGAGACCCAGTACTTC,TRBJ2-5,.,TRBV7-7,.
CASSFAESSTDTQYF,TGCGCCAGCAGCTTCGCAGAGAGTAGCACAGATACGCAGTATTTT,TRBJ2-3,.,TRBV4-1,.
CASSSLPPAAQETQYF,TGTGCCAGCTCATCACTTCCCCCAGCGGCACAAGAGACCCAGTACTTC,TRBJ2-5,.,TRBV18,.
CASSPRRGTDRDEQFF,TGTGCCAGCAGCCCCAGGAGGGGAACGGATCGCGATGAGCAGTTCTTC,TRBJ2-1,.,TRBV9,.
CASTMGQSSYEQYF,TGTGCCAGCACCATGGGACAGAGCTCCTACGAGCAGTACTTC,TRBJ2-7,.,TRBV6-6,TRBD1
CASSGRLSYEQYF,TGTGCCAGTAGCGGGAGATTAAGCTACGAGCAGTACTTC,TRBJ2-7,.,TRBV28,TRBD2
CASSSLLGEQYF,TGTGCCAGCAGCTCGCTTTTAGGCGAGCAGTACTTC,TRBJ2-7,.,TRBV7-2,.
CASRLRGGQETQYF,TGTGCCAGCCGGCTTCGGGGAGGACAAGAGACCCAGTACTTC,TRBJ2-5,few,TRBV27,.
CASSPTAGGGTDTQYF,TGCGCCAGCAGCCCGACCGCAGGAGGGGGCACAGATACGCAGTATTTT,TRBJ2-3,few,TRBV4-3,.
CSVQDNYGYTF,TGCAGCGTCCAGGACAACTATGGCTACACCTTC,TRBJ1-2,few,TRBV29-1,.
CASSEGWVNEKLFF,TGTGCCAGCAGTGAAGGTTGGGTTAATGAAAAACTGTTTTTT,TRBJ1-4,.,TRBV6-1,.
CASSKEKKYEQYF,TGTGCCAGCAGCAAAGAGAAGAAGTACGAGCAGTACTTC,TRBJ2-7,few,TRBV21-1,.
CASSLAPKGGASSYNEQFF,TGTGCCAGCAGCCTTGCCCCTAAAGGCGGCGCGAGCTCCTACAATGAGCAGTTCTTC,TRBJ2-1,.,TRBV7-3,.
CASSLSSGGPQETQYF,TGTGCCAGCAGCTTATCGAGCGGGGGCCCCCAAGAGACCCAGTACTTC,TRBJ2-5,.,TRBV13,TRBD2
CATSDRPRGTFSQPQHF,TGTGCCACCAGTGACCGCCCTCGGGGAACCTTTTCTCAGCCCCAGCATTTT,TRBJ1-5,.,TRBV24-1,.
CASSMRRGTEAFF,TGTGCCAGCAGTATGCGTCGGGGGACTGAAGCTTTCTTT,TRBJ1-1,few,TRBV7-2,.
CASSRGTPTYEQYF,TGCGCCAGCAGCCGCGGGACACCCACATACGAGCAGTACTTC,TRBJ2-7,.,TRBV4-1,.
CASSSMPTGSYNEQFF,TGTGCCAGCAGCTCCATGCCGACAGGTTCTTACAATGAGCAGTTCTTC,TRBJ2-1,few,TRBV7-2,.
CASPLGQALATNEKLFF,TGTGCCAGCCCGTTGGGTCAGGCCCTTGCAACTAATGAAAAACTGTTTTTT,TRBJ1-4,.,TRBV9,.
CASSLEAGRQYF,TGTGCCAGCAGCTTAGAGGCGGGGCGCCAGTACTTC,TRBJ2-5,.,TRBV7-9,.
CASSQGPWQETQYF,TGCGCCAGCAGCCAAGGTCCGTGGCAAGAGACCCAGTACTTC,TRBJ2-5,.,TRBV4-1,.
CSARVQGYNSPLHF,TGCAGTGCTAGAGTGCAGGGCTATAATTCACCCCTCCACTTT,TRBJ1-6,.,TRBV20-1,.
CSARDSDWTGQSSYNEQFF,TGCAGTGCTAGAGATTCCGACTGGACAGGGCAAAGTTCCTACAATGAGCAGTTCTTC,TRBJ2-1,.,TRBV20-1,TRBD1
CASSPPQGAQYF,TGTGCCAGCAGCCCACCACAAGGCGCGCAGTATTTT,TRBJ2-3,few,TRBV3-1,.
CASRADGLREQYF,TGTGCCAGCAGGGCGGACGGACTAAGGGAGCAGTACTTC,TRBJ2-7,.,TRBV2,.
CASRPGQMMNTEAFF,TGTGCCAGCAGGCCGGGACAGATGATGAACACTGAAGCTTTCTTT,TRBJ1-1,few,TRBV12-3/TRBV12-4,TRBD1
CASSEGTSPEAFF,TGTGCCAGCAGTGAAGGGACCTCCCCTGAAGCTTTCTTT,TRBJ1-1,.,TRBV25-1,.
CASSWWAREKLFF,TGTGCCAGCAGTTGGTGGGCTAGGGAAAAACTGTTTTTT,TRBJ1-4,.,TRBV12-3/TRBV12-4,.
CASREGTGAQGTQYF,TGTGCCAGCAGGGAGGGGACAGGGGCGCAAGGTACGCAGTATTTT,TRBJ2-3,.,TRBV6-1,TRBD1
CASSQEDPGTQETQYF,TGCGCCAGCAGCCAAGAAGACCCCGGGACGCAAGAGACCCAGTACTTC,TRBJ2-5,few,TRBV4-1,.
CSARDGAGLSGAEAFF,TGCAGTGCTAGAGATGGTGCGGGGTTATCCGGCGCTGAAGCTTTCTTT,TRBJ1-1,few,TRBV20-1,.
CASSEAGNSPLHF,TGTGCCAGCAGTGAAGCAGGGAACTCACCCCTCCACTTT,TRBJ1-6,.,TRBV6-1,.
CASSLSLPPKTQYF,TGCGCCAGCAGCTTGTCCCTCCCTCCAAAAACGCAGTATTTT,TRBJ2-3,few,TRBV5-1,.
CASSLARSGTDTQYF,TGCGCCAGCAGCTTGGCCCGGAGTGGCACAGATACGCAGTATTTT,TRBJ2-3,.,TRBV5-1,.
CASGLRIDEQYF,TGTGCCAGCGGACTTCGCATCGATGAGCAGTACTTC,TRBJ2-5,.,TRBV6-1,.
CATVGNTGELFF,TGTGCCACCGTGGGAAACACCGGGGAGCTGTTTTTT,TRBJ2-2,.,TRBV24-1,.
CASRDPLTQYF,TGTGCCAGCAGGGACCCCCTAACGCAGTATTTT,TRBJ2-3,.,TRBV2,.
CASSAWGGYGYTF,TGTGCCAGCAGTGCATGGGGTGGCTATGGCTACACCTTC,TRBJ1-2,.,TRBV2,.
CSARDSRGSRGETQYF,TGCAGTGCTAGAGATTCCCGAGGTAGCAGGGGAGAGACCCAGTACTTC,TRBJ2-5,few,TRBV20-1,.
CASSNSGRAEANTQYF,TGTGCCAGCAGCAATAGCGGGAGGGCCGAGGCGAATACGCAGTATTTT,TRBJ2-3,.,TRBV11-3,TRBD2
CAISESTGGQRDTQYF,TGTGCCATCAGTGAGTCGACGGGAGGGCAAAGAGATACGCAGTATTTT,TRBJ2-3,few,TRBV10-3,TRBD2
CSVDGQGYEQYF,TGCAGCGTTGACGGACAGGGCTACGAGCAGTACTTC,TRBJ2-7,.,TRBV29-1,TRBD1
CSAEQIAGGVEETQYF,TGCAGTGCAGAGCAGATAGCGGGAGGGGTGGAAGAGACCCAGTACTTC,TRBJ2-5,.,TRBV20-1,TRBD2